The 10 T cell receptor beta chains reported below all come from one sample, sequenced in a study of identical twins. TCRdb re-analysed the 5' RACE reads in MiXCR, keeping a single row per CDR3 protein. Of roughly 200,000 distinct CDR3 sequences in the sample, about 16% were seen once. The same data also went into a second study, on T cells expressing NK-cell markers.

Sequences were obtained from CD8+ T cells sorted from blood. The receptors derive from a woman aged 18-29 years in good health.

The chain carries TRBV9 and TRBJ2-7, with a weak D call TRBD2 (6 bases). Germline V gene data show CDR1 as SGDLS and CDR2 as YYNGEE. The CDR3 loop spans 14 amino acids. The V gene lost 0 bases and the J gene lost 0 bases, with 7 bases spanning the gap. CDR3 nucleotide sequence: TGTGCCAGCAGCGTAGTGGGGGGCTCCTACGAGCAGTACTTC. Its protein is CASSVVGGSYEQYF.

This clonotype was picked up a small number of times. The chain joins TRBV28 to TRBJ1-1; D uncertain. This CDR3 is built from 12 residues. The V gene's germline CDR1 is MDHEN and CDR2 SYDVKM. V shed 6 bases and J shed 4 bases, with 9 bases lying between them. In nucleotides, the CDR3 is TGTGCCAGCAGACCGGATGGCACTGAAGCTTTCTTT. Its protein product is CASRPDGTEAFF.

The V and J genes are TRBV9 and TRBJ1-2; D ambiguous. The germline V gene has CDR1 SGDLS and CDR2 YYNGEE. V was pared by 4 bases and J by 8 bases, with 9 bases between. This CDR3 has 11 amino acids. The chain's CDR3 is CASSSNAGYTF. The CDR3 DNA sequence: TGTGCCAGCAGCTCTAACGCGGGCTACACCTTC.

The sample holds a few counts of this clonotype. The genes are TRBV9 and TRBJ1-2, with 10 nucleotides matching TRBD1. The CDR3 runs to 15 residues. Trimming removed 4 bases from V and 6 bases from J; junction bases left unmatched: 9. In germline, CDR1 is SGDLS, CDR2 YYNGEE. CDR3 sequence: CASSPRQGASDGYTF. The CDR3 DNA reads TGTGCCAGCAGCCCGCGACAGGGGGCAAGCGATGGCTACACCTTC.

This clonotype was recorded a few times. CDR3 protein: CASSLDGRTQYF. The CDR3 DNA reads TGTGCCAGCAGCTTAGACGGTCGGACGCAGTATTTT. The chain uses TRBV7-8 and TRBJ2-3; D unclear. Germline-derived CDR1 and CDR2 are SGHVS and FQNEAQ. The CDR3 contains 12 residues. The V and J ends lost 1 base and 9 bases respectively, with 8 bases between them.

V usage is TRBV6-5 and J usage is TRBJ1-1; no definite D call. CDR3 size: 14 residues. CDR1 MNHEY and CDR2 SVGAGI come from the germline V gene. Trimming removed 2 bases at V and 6 bases at J, with 13 bases between. DNA for the CDR3: TGTGCCAGCAGTTACGAGCGATACTTCGCTGAAGCTTTCTTT. The encoded protein is CASSYERYFAEAFF.

The J gene is TRBJ2-1, the V gene TRBV24-1; D is undetermined. Germline CDR1 reads KGHDR; CDR2 reads SFDVKD. Trimming took 5 bases from V and 5 from J, leaving 6 bases between them. The CDR3 sequence is 12 residues long. This CDR3 reads CATSGPNNEQFF. The DNA for the CDR3 is TGTGCCACCAGTGGCCCTAACAATGAGCAGTTCTTC.

The chain carries TRBV2 and TRBJ2-7; weak D call: TRBD2 (5 bases). Germline V lookup: CDR1 SNHLY, CDR2 FYNNEI. This CDR3 contains 15 residues. V dropped 8 bases and J dropped 2 bases, with 19 bases sitting between them. The CDR3 DNA reads as TGTGCCAGCGGACTCTGGGGTCGTCCGGCCTACGAGCAGTACTTC. Its protein product is CASGLWGRPAYEQYF.

The chain combines TRBV12-3 or TRBV12-4 with TRBJ1-2; 8 bases are shared with TRBD1. CDR3 length equals 13 residues. With V trimmed by 8 bases and J by 7 bases, 9 bases remained unmatched. CDR3 residues: CASGQGADRGYTF. The CDR3 bases are TGTGCCAGCGGTCAGGGGGCAGATCGTGGCTACACCTTC.

This clonotype was counted once. The chain recombines TRBV13 with TRBJ1-1; D may be TRBD1 (6 bases). Germline V gene sequence: CDR1 PRHDT, CDR2 FYEKMQ (reference sequence). This CDR3 has 13 residues. V lost 5 bases and J lost 7, with 14 bases in between. In DNA, the CDR3 is TGTGCCAGCAGCCCTACAGGGAACTATGAAGCTTTCTTT. Protein sequence: CASSPTGNYEAFF.